Below are 24 T cell receptor beta chains sequenced from a single sample in a study of blood T cell repertoires in COVID-19. Sequencing used immunoSEQ multiplex PCR; TCRdb keeps in-frame clones, though not all of them. Among 57,000 or so clones listed, 75% to 80% were seen once. The material sequenced was peripheral blood. The source of these receptors is a man aged 50 or older with active or convalescent COVID-19.

The chain links TRBV5-1 to TRBJ2-7; TRBD2 agrees at 9 bases. The CDR3 totals 15 residues. CDR1 and CDR2 from the germline V gene are SGHRS and YFSETQ. J lost 2 bases, V lost 2 bases, and 5 bases had no gene match. CDR3 region: CASSLSLAGTYEQYF. CDR3 nucleotides: TGCGCCAGCAGCTTAAGTCTAGCGGGGACCTACGAGCAGTACTTC.

The V call is TRBV6-5, the J call TRBJ2-1; D is perhaps TRBD2 (6 bases). V lost 2 bases and J lost 7, with 9 bases in between. The germline gives CDR1 MNHEY, CDR2 SVGAGI. This CDR3 spans 13 amino acids. CDR3 coding DNA: TGTGCCAGCAGTTACGGGCGGGGTAATGAGCAGTTCTTC. Translated: CASSYGRGNEQFF.

This chain links TRBV18 with TRBJ2-2; tentative D call: TRBD2 (6 bases). CDR3 length equals 15 residues. CDR1 is KGHSH, CDR2 LQKENI, per germline. The V gene lost 6 bases and the J gene lost 7 bases, with 18 bases spanning the gap. The chain's CDR3 is CASSPGLRVIGELFF. The CDR3 nucleotides read TGTGCCAGCTCGCCGGGACTTCGGGTGATCGGGGAGCTGTTTTTT. The variable domain in full, completed from reference TRBV18 and TRBJ2-2, reads NAGVMQNPRHLVRRRGQEARLRCSPMKGHSHVYWYRQLPEEGLKFMVYLQKENIIDESGMPKERFSAEFPKEGPSILRIQQVVRGDSAAYFCASSPGLRVIGELFFGEGSRLTVL.

DNA of the CDR3: TGTGCCAGCAGCAGGTCGAGGCAGGGCATGCGAACCTACGAGCAGTACTTC. This encodes CASSRSRQGMRTYEQYF. V is TRBV21-1 and J is TRBJ2-7; no DNA check was done on the table's D call, TRBD1. TRBV21-1 is an annotated pseudogene. CDR3 length: 17 residues.

The V gene is TRBV2, the J gene TRBJ2-7, with TRBD1 identical over 7 bases. Per the germline V gene, CDR1 is SNHLY and CDR2 is FYNNEI. The V gene end was trimmed by 6 bases and the J gene end by 3 bases; junction bases not matched to a gene: 11. This CDR3 spans 15 amino acids. The CDR3 DNA reads as TGTGCCAGCAGGCCCGGGACAGAATTCTACTACGAGCAGTACTTC. Its translation: CASRPGTEFYYEQYF.

V gene TRBV7-2 combines with J gene TRBJ1-1; 11 nucleotides align to TRBD1. Germline lookup yields CDR1 SGHTA and CDR2 FQGNSA. CDR3 length equals 15 residues. V dropped 0 bases and J dropped 7; count of bases not matched to a gene: 4. The CDR3 DNA sequence: TGTGCCAGCAGCTTAGCGGGACAGGGGGAGTTTGAAGCTTTCTTT. Amino acids: CASSLAGQGEFEAFF. The whole variable domain, filled in from reference TRBV7-2 and TRBJ1-1, reads GAGVSQSPSNKVTEKGKDVELRCDPISGHTALYWYRQSLGQGLEFLIYFQGNSAPDKSGLPSDRFSAERTGGSVSTLTIQRTQQEDSAVYLCASSLAGQGEFEAFFGQGTRLTVV.

This clone was found a few times. The rearrangement uses TRBV29-1 and TRBJ1-3, with D possibly matching TRBD1 (6 bases). This CDR3 comprises 13 residues. The germline CDR1 and CDR2 sequences are SQVTM and ANQGSEA. Trimming pared 6 bases from V and 0 bases from J, leaving 9 bases between. CDR3 protein: CSVQQGSGNTIYF. The CDR3, as DNA: TGCAGCGTCCAACAGGGCTCTGGAAACACCATATATTTT.

This chain uses TRBV6-5 with TRBJ1-5; D not resolved. The germline CDR1 and CDR2 sequences are MNHEY and SVGAGI. V was clipped by 8 bases and J by 4 bases, with 18 bases between them. The CDR3 has 15 amino acids. The CDR3 loop is CASGISGSWNQPQHF. As DNA, the CDR3 is TGTGCCAGCGGAATCTCGGGAAGCTGGAATCAGCCCCAGCATTTT.

The chain is built from TRBV5-4 and TRBJ2-3; a weak D match, TRBD2 (6 bases). This CDR3 has 16 amino acids. The ends were cut back, 1 base at V and 1 base at J, with 13 bases in the middle. Germline V gives CDR1 SGHNT, CDR2 YYREEE (reference sequence). This CDR3 is CASSLRRGARTDTQYF. CDR3 coding DNA: TGTGCCAGCAGCTTGCGGCGGGGTGCCCGCACAGATACGCAGTATTTT.

This clone appeared once. J is TRBJ1-6 and V is TRBV5-5; D is unclear. V was cut by 2 bases and J by 5 bases, with 14 bases left in between. CDR1 SGHKS and CDR2 YYEKEE come from the germline V gene (reference sequence). The CDR3 totals 16 residues. CDR3 sequence: CASSFFTRRDNSPLHF. As DNA, the CDR3 is TGTGCCAGCAGCTTTTTTACCAGGAGGGATAATTCACCCCTCCACTTT.

This clone was picked up a small number of times. V and J are TRBV18 and TRBJ1-2; D is uncertain. The germline V gene has CDR1 KGHSH and CDR2 LQKENI. The V end was cut by 7 bases, the J end by 0 bases, with 15 bases between. The CDR3 length is 15 residues. Here the CDR3 DNA reads TGTGCCAGCTGGAGGAAGGGCGCCACTAACTATGGCTACACCTTC. Translation: CASWRKGATNYGYTF.

This chain connects TRBV18 to TRBJ1-1; D gene uncertain. The V end was cut by 5 bases, the J end by 5 bases, with 12 bases between. Germline V gives CDR1 KGHSH, CDR2 LQKENI. The CDR3 spans 13 residues. The CDR3 sequence: CASSSVPVTEAFF. Here the CDR3 DNA reads TGTGCCAGCTCATCGGTTCCGGTGACTGAAGCTTTCTTT. The complete variable domain, with remaining parts taken from reference TRBV18 and TRBJ1-1, reads NAGVMQNPRHLVRRRGQEARLRCSPMKGHSHVYWYRQLPEEGLKFMVYLQKENIIDESGMPKERFSAEFPKEGPSILRIQQVVRGDSAAYFCASSSVPVTEAFFGQGTRLTVV.

The rearrangement uses TRBV19 and TRBJ1-2; the D gene is possibly TRBD1 (6 bases). Germline lookup yields CDR1 LNHDA and CDR2 SQIVND (reference sequence). The CDR3 is made up of 17 amino acids. Trimming shortened V by 0 bases and J by 0 bases, and 14 bases separated the two germline ends. CDR3 region: CASSIDLLTGSNYGYTF. CDR3 sequence (DNA): TGTGCCAGTAGTATAGATCTGTTAACAGGGTCTAACTATGGCTACACCTTC.

The table lists this clone with a few counts. The rearrangement links TRBV11-2 to TRBJ1-5; TRBD1 aligns across 9 bases. Germline V gene lookup returns CDR1 SGHAT and CDR2 FQNNGV. The V segment lost 5 bases and the J segment 7 bases; nucleotides outside the gene matches: 15. The CDR3 is made up of 17 amino acids. The CDR3 sequence is CASSPISRDRAKQPQHF. CDR3 coding DNA: TGTGCCAGCAGCCCGATTAGCCGGGACAGGGCAAAACAGCCCCAGCATTTT.

In its sample, this clone was seen a few times. This chain links TRBV2 with TRBJ2-2; 8 bases are a match to TRBD2. CDR3 length: 16 amino acids. Germline V CDR1 and CDR2: SNHLY, FYNNEI. Unmatched junction bases numbered 8, after V lost 6 bases and J lost 2 bases. The CDR3 spells CASSLNGGANTGELFF. Written as DNA, the CDR3 is TGTGCCAGCAGCCTCAACGGGGGGGCCAACACCGGGGAGCTGTTTTTT.

V is TRBV19 and J is TRBJ1-1, with a weak D call TRBD1 (6 bases). There are 18 residues in the CDR3. The germline V gene encodes CDR1 LNHDA and CDR2 SQIVND (reference sequence). V lost 5 bases to trimming and J lost 0 bases, with 22 bases between them. In nucleotides, the CDR3 is TGTGCCAGTAGTTCTAAATACGGGACACATAACCTGAACACTGAAGCTTTCTTT. Translated, it gives CASSSKYGTHNLNTEAFF. Full variable domain (missing parts from reference TRBV19 and TRBJ1-1): DGGITQSPKYLFRKEGQNVTLSCEQNLNHDAMYWYRQDPGQGLRLIYYSQIVNDFQKGDIAEGYSVSREKKESFPLTVTSAQKNPTAFYLCASSSKYGTHNLNTEAFFGQGTRLTVV.

This clone was observed once. This rearrangement joins TRBV9 to TRBJ2-3; D gene uncertain. With 0 bases removed from V and 3 bases from J, the gap between germline ends came to 2 bases. Per germline, CDR1 SGDLS and CDR2 YYNGEE. The CDR3 sequence is 12 residues long. CDR3 loop: CASSVVTDTQYF. The CDR3, as DNA: TGTGCCAGCAGCGTAGTAACAGATACGCAGTATTTT. Filled out from reference TRBV9 and TRBJ2-3, the complete variable domain reads DSGVTQTPKHLITATGQRVTLRCSPRSGDLSVYWYQQSLDQGLQFLIQYYNGEERAKGNILERFSAQQFPDLHSELNLSSLELGDSALYFCASSVVTDTQYFGPGTRLTVL.

The sample holds a few counts of this clone. This chain links TRBV6-5 with TRBJ1-2; tentatively, D is TRBD1 (5 bases). Trimming removed 5 bases at V and 3 bases at J, with 16 bases between. From germline, CDR1 is MNHEY and CDR2 SVGAGI. The CDR3 totals 15 residues. The CDR3 is CASSTGGTGDYGYTF. CDR3 coding DNA: TGTGCCAGCAGTACGGGCGGGACGGGGGACTATGGCTACACCTTC.

This sequence joins TRBV11-1 and TRBJ2-3; TRBD2 matches at 9 bases. The germline gives CDR1 SGHAT, CDR2 FQDESV (reference sequence). J lost 2 bases, V lost 4 bases, and 7 bases had no gene match. CDR3 size: 16 residues. This chain's CDR3 is CASSSRLAALTDTQYF. The CDR3, as DNA: TGTGCCAGCAGCTCCCGACTAGCGGCCCTCACAGATACGCAGTATTTT.

V gene TRBV5-1 combines with J gene TRBJ2-3; TRBD2 agrees at 10 bases. V lost 3 bases and J lost 0; bases outside the gene matches: 1. The CDR3 covers 15 residues. CDR1 and CDR2 (germline): SGHRS, YFSETQ. The CDR3 loop is CASSWTSGSTDTQYF. In DNA, the CDR3 is TGCGCCAGCAGCTGGACTAGCGGAAGCACAGATACGCAGTATTTT.

This chain links TRBV6-5 with TRBJ2-1; D perhaps matches TRBD2 (6 bases). The germline V and J ends were trimmed by 7 bases and 3 bases, with 7 bases remaining between them. Germline CDR1 reads MNHEY; CDR2 reads SVGAGI. This CDR3 is 12 amino acids long. The CDR3 DNA reads TGTGCCAGCACGGAGGGCTACAATGAGCAGTTCTTC. Translated, it gives CASTEGYNEQFF.

The V gene is TRBV4-1, the J gene TRBJ1-2; 8 bases align to TRBD1. The germline V gene has CDR1 MGHRA and CDR2 YSYEKL. The V segment lost 3 bases and the J segment 2 bases; nucleotides outside the gene matches: 8. The CDR3 is made up of 16 amino acids. The DNA of the CDR3 is TGCGCCAGCAGCCACGGACAGGGAGTAGTCAACTATGGCTACACCTTC. Residues: CASSHGQGVVNYGYTF.

The chain recombines TRBV5-6 with TRBJ2-3; D is unclear. The ends were cut back, 0 bases at V and 4 bases at J, with 9 bases in the middle. The germline V gene has CDR1 SGHDT and CDR2 YYEEEE. The CDR3 totals 14 residues. CDR3 residues: CASSLVLGPDTQYF. The DNA of the CDR3 is TGTGCCAGCAGCTTGGTTTTGGGCCCAGATACGCAGTATTTT. The complete variable domain, with remaining parts taken from reference TRBV5-6 and TRBJ2-3, reads DAGVTQSPTHLIKTRGQQVTLRCSPKSGHDTVSWYQQALGQGPQFIFQYYEEEERQRGNFPDRFSGHQFPNYSSELNVNALLLGDSALYLCASSLVLGPDTQYFGPGTRLTVL.

The genes are TRBV7-3 and TRBJ2-1, with 10 bases lining up with TRBD2. The germline V gene encodes CDR1 SGHTA and CDR2 FQGTGA. Trimming at V came to 2 bases and at J to 9 bases, leaving 10 bases not matched to a gene. This CDR3 spans 16 amino acids. CDR3 in DNA: TGTGCCAGCAGCTTACTACCGGCTAGCGGGGGTAGTGAGCAGTTCTTC. It translates to CASSLLPASGGSEQFF.